The 5 T cell receptor beta chains below were found in one sample sequenced in a study of tumor-infiltrating lymphocytes in primary liver carcinoma. Blood RNA came from unsorted whole blood; germline DNA was also extracted. Total RNA (around 500 ng) served as template for TCR beta cDNA synthesis primed by a constant-region primer. Investigators got TCR beta libraries out of three nested multiplex PCR rounds, done with slightly modified ARM-PCR. Amplification in the first two PCR rounds was performed using TRBV1-TRBV30 forward primers and a C-beta reverse primer for about 10 cycles each. TCRdb reprocessed the multiplex PCR reads via MiXCR and lists one record per CDR3 protein. Counted here are under 200,000 distinct CDR3 sequences, about two thirds occurring once; the ten biggest clones make up around 7.1%. Source material: peripheral blood. These receptors were collected from an older woman with primary liver carcinoma and hepatitis B virus infection.

As regards this clonotype: At one end, the junction sequence differs from germline, possibly due to a read error. The V and J genes are TRBV29-1 and TRBJ2-1; 11 bases map to TRBD2. Germline V gives CDR1 SQVTM, CDR2 ANQGSEA. The CDR3 sequence is 17 residues long. The CDR3 reads CSDVWLAGGLQYNEQFF. In DNA, the CDR3 is TGCAGCGATGTTTGGCTAGCGGGAGGCCTCCAGTACAATGAGCAGTTTTTC.

This chain uses TRBV28 with TRBJ1-2; D uncertain. The ends were cut back, 3 bases at V and 2 bases at J, with 4 bases in the middle. Germline CDR1 MDHEN, CDR2 SYDVKM. The CDR3 length is 12 residues. In nucleotides, the CDR3 is TGTGCCAGCAGTTTCGACAACTATGGCTACACCTTC. Translating gives CASSFDNYGYTF.

The chain couples TRBV6-5 to TRBJ1-1, with TRBD1 identical over 7 bases. With V trimmed by 5 bases and J by 5 bases, 11 bases remained unmatched. The CDR3 totals 15 residues. Germline values: CDR1 MNHEY, CDR2 SVGAGI. CDR3 protein: CASSPRGRGRTEAFF. CDR3 DNA: TGTGCCAGCAGTCCCCGGGGCAGGGGGAGGACTGAAGCTTTCTTT.

This clonotype was detected once. This sequence joins TRBV11-2 and TRBJ1-1; TRBD1 aligns across 7 bases. CDR1 is SGHAT, CDR2 FQNNGV, per germline. The CDR3 contains 15 residues. V shed 7 bases and J 0 bases; nucleotides not matched to a gene: 8. CDR3 nucleotide sequence: TGTGCCAGCAACTCGGGACAGCTACTGAACACTGAAGCTTTCTTT. Amino acids: CASNSGQLLNTEAFF. Full variable domain (rest looked up from reference TRBV11-2 and TRBJ1-1): EAGVAQSPRYKIIEKRQSVAFWCNPISGHATLYWYQQILGQGPKLLIQFQNNGVVDDSQLPKDRFSAERLKGVDSTLKIQPAKLEDSAVYLCASNSGQLLNTEAFFGQGTRLTVV.

The chain carries TRBV5-1 and TRBJ2-5; TRBD2 is a possible D gene (7 bases). CDR3 length: 15 amino acids. V was trimmed by 4 bases and J by 1 base, leaving 14 bases between them. The germline gives CDR1 SGHRS, CDR2 YFSETQ. CDR3 DNA sequence: TGCGCCAGCAGCCAAGGGGGGGCGCTCCAAGAGACCCAGTACTTC. This gives the protein CASSQGGALQETQYF. The complete variable domain, with remaining parts taken from reference TRBV5-1 and TRBJ2-5, reads KAGVTQTPRYLIKTRGQQVTLSCSPISGHRSVSWYQQTPGQGLQFLFEYFSETQRNKGNFPGRFSGRQFSNSRSEMNVSTLELGDSALYLCASSQGGALQETQYFGPGTRLLVL.